Presented here are 18 T cell receptor beta chains from one specimen sequenced in a study of blood T cell repertoires in COVID-19. The data were produced by immunoSEQ multiplex PCR, yet TCRdb's version contains in-frame clones alone and is incomplete. The table shows under 250,000 clones, with about 89% occurring only once. Sequencing was done on a sample of peripheral blood. The source is a man aged 60-69 years who had recovered from COVID-19.

The chain uses TRBV7-2 and TRBJ1-2, with TRBD1 identical over 8 bases. The V gene's germline CDR1 is SGHTA and CDR2 FQGNSA. The length of the CDR3 is 17 residues. V lost 5 bases, J lost 5 bases, and 16 bases stayed unmatched. The CDR3 spells CASSTAGGPVGVYGYTF. The DNA for the CDR3 is TGTGCCAGCAGCACGGCAGGGGGCCCTGTAGGTGTGTATGGCTACACCTTC.

The chain has TRBV14 and TRBJ1-1; TRBD1 aligns across 8 bases. CDR3 size: 17 residues. Germline V CDR1 and CDR2: SGHDN, FVKESK. V was pared by 2 bases and J by 1 base, with 9 bases of the junction left unmatched. The CDR3 here is CASSQLDRAPKNTEAFF. The DNA for the CDR3 is TGTGCCAGCAGCCAACTGGACAGGGCCCCCAAGAACACTGAAGCTTTCTTT.

J is TRBJ1-1 and V is TRBV19, with TRBD1 identical over 9 bases. Germline assignment: CDR1 LNHDA and CDR2 SQIVND (reference sequence). Unmatched junction bases numbered 10, after V lost 9 bases and J lost 5 bases. CDR3 length: 14 amino acids. CDR3 residues: CASLTGGKITEAFF. The CDR3 DNA reads TGTGCCAGCCTTACAGGGGGCAAAATTACTGAAGCTTTCTTT.

J is TRBJ1-1 and V is TRBV11-2; a weak D match, TRBD1 (5 bases). There are 13 residues in the CDR3. Germline V gene data show CDR1 as SGHAT and CDR2 as FQNNGV. V was trimmed by 1 base and J by 7 bases, leaving 10 bases between them. CDR3 DNA: TGTGCCAGCAGCTTAGGGGGGGAGATTGAAGCTTTCTTT. Encoded protein: CASSLGGEIEAFF.

This chain links TRBV27 with TRBJ1-3; tentative D call: TRBD1 (6 bases). V shed 6 bases and J shed 0 bases, with 9 bases lying between them. This CDR3 is built from 14 residues. Germline CDR1 and CDR2: MNHEY and SMNVEV (reference sequence). The CDR3 region has the DNA TGTGCCAGCAGCCTACAGGGCTCTGGAAACACCATATATTTT. This sequence encodes CASSLQGSGNTIYF.

This clone was seen more than once but under ten times. The chain joins TRBV5-4 to TRBJ1-1, with D uncertain. The V gene's germline CDR1 is SGHNT and CDR2 YYREEE (reference sequence). The CDR3 runs to 14 residues. Deletions cut 0 bases from V and 1 base from J, with 7 bases between. The CDR3 sequence is CASSLGERNTEAFF. The CDR3 DNA is TGTGCCAGCAGCTTGGGGGAGAGGAACACTGAAGCTTTCTTT.

The rearrangement joins TRBV27 to TRBJ2-7; TRBD1 agrees at 9 bases. This CDR3 contains 15 residues. Germline CDR1 reads MNHEY; CDR2 reads SMNVEV (reference sequence). Unmatched junction bases numbered 5, after V lost 3 bases and J lost 2 bases. CDR3 DNA: TGTGCCAGCAGTTTCCGGGACAGGGCGGCCTACGAGCAGTACTTC. This gives the protein CASSFRDRAAYEQYF.

The CDR3 DNA follows: TGTGCCAGCAGCCGGACTACCCTTCAAGAGACCCAGTACTTC. Its translation: CASSRTTLQETQYF. This sequence joins TRBV13 and TRBJ2-5, with D perhaps matching TRBD2 (6 bases). The germline V and J ends were trimmed by 5 bases and 2 bases, with 12 bases remaining between them. The CDR3 is 14 amino acids. Germline V gene lookup returns CDR1 PRHDT and CDR2 FYEKMQ (reference sequence).

V usage is TRBV9 and J usage is TRBJ2-7; 7 bases are a match to TRBD1. This CDR3 contains 17 residues. Germline-derived CDR1 and CDR2 are SGDLS and YYNGEE. Trimming took 3 bases from V and 1 from J; bases not matched to a gene: 13. CDR3: CASSDGPEGQESYEQYF. In DNA, the CDR3 is TGTGCCAGCAGCGATGGGCCGGAAGGACAGGAGTCCTACGAGCAGTACTTC.

The chain uses TRBV9 and TRBJ2-1; TRBD2 matches at 12 bases. CDR1 and CDR2 (germline): SGDLS, YYNGEE. The CDR3 loop spans 17 amino acids. Unmatched junction bases numbered 6, after V lost 0 bases and J lost 5 bases. The CDR3 nucleotides read TGTGCCAGCAGCGTAGGGGCTAGCGGGAGGGGAGACAATGAGCAGTTCTTC. This translates into CASSVGASGRGDNEQFF.

J is TRBJ1-2 and V is TRBV20-1, with 9 bases matching TRBD1. The trim removed 3 bases at V and 4 bases at J, leaving 6 bases unmatched. The germline V gene has CDR1 DFQATT and CDR2 SNEGSKA (reference sequence). This CDR3 region has 14 residues. The CDR3 DNA reads as TGCAGTGCTAGTGGGGACAGGGAGGCCTATGGCTACACCTTC. It codes for CSASGDREAYGYTF.

The chain links TRBV19 to TRBJ2-7; 7 bases map to TRBD1. The trim removed 7 bases at V and 1 base at J, leaving 7 bases unmatched. The CDR3 has 14 amino acids. Germline CDR1 LNHDA, CDR2 SQIVND (reference sequence). The DNA of the CDR3 is TGTGCCAGTAACAGGGGCAGCAATTCCTACGAGCAGTACTTC. Translation gives CASNRGSNSYEQYF.

The V call is TRBV19, the J call TRBJ1-5, with 8 bases that match TRBD1. CDR1 is LNHDA and CDR2 is SQIVND in the germline V gene (reference sequence). The CDR3 contains 15 residues. Trimming took 4 bases from V and 3 from J; bases not matched to a gene: 5. The CDR3 loop is CASSTGTGLNQPQHF. Written as DNA, the CDR3 is TGTGCCAGTAGTACGGGGACAGGCCTCAATCAGCCCCAGCATTTT.

The chain carries TRBV24-1 and TRBJ1-4; 8 nucleotides line up with TRBD1. The germline V gene has CDR1 KGHDR and CDR2 SFDVKD. Trimming cost V 8 bases and J 6 bases; bases outside gene matches: 7. The CDR3 has 14 residues. The chain's CDR3 is CATKLGQGHEKLFF. The CDR3 DNA sequence: TGTGCCACCAAACTTGGACAGGGTCATGAAAAACTGTTTTTT.

The rearrangement links TRBV12-5 to TRBJ1-2, with D possibly matching TRBD1 (6 bases). CDR3 length: 15 amino acids. The germline gives CDR1 LGHNT, CDR2 FRNRAP. Trimming shortened V by 7 bases and J by 4 bases, and 19 bases separated the two germline ends. CDR3 DNA sequence: TGTGCTAGTGCTCTCAGCGGGGGGCGTCGCTATGGCTACACCTTC. It encodes CASALSGGRRYGYTF.

The chain joins TRBV2 to TRBJ2-2, with TRBD1 identical over 8 bases. This CDR3 spans 17 amino acids. Trimming took 7 bases from V and 1 from J; bases not matched to a gene: 11. CDR1 and CDR2 from the germline V gene are SNHLY and FYNNEI. DNA for the CDR3: TGTGCCAGCAACCACCCCCGCGGGACAGGGAACACCGGGGAGCTGTTTTTT. As protein: CASNHPRGTGNTGELFF.

The rearrangement uses TRBV1 and TRBJ2-1; TRBD2, the table's D call, lacks a check against the DNA. TRBV1 is tagged as a pseudogene. The CDR3 loop spans 19 amino acids. CDR3 nucleotides: TGCACCAGCAACCTCCCAGGACTAGCGGGTTCGAGCTCCTACAATGAGCAGTTCTTC. Translation: CTSNLPGLAGSSSYNEQFF.

The V gene is TRBV5-1, the J gene TRBJ2-3, with 9 bases matching TRBD2. The CDR3 runs to 16 residues. Germline V gives CDR1 SGHRS, CDR2 YFSETQ. V lost 4 bases, J lost 4 bases, and 10 bases stayed unmatched. This CDR3 is CASSERVAGAADTQYF. As DNA, the CDR3 is TGCGCCAGCAGCGAGCGAGTAGCGGGGGCGGCAGATACGCAGTATTTT.